A single sample is the source of the 20 T cell receptor beta chains below, sequenced in a study of cytomegalovirus exposure and HLA in healthy donors (TCRdb year 2017). Libraries were prepared through the immunoSEQ multiplex PCR assay. For the multiplex PCR, a mixture combining 60 forward primers for TCR Vbeta segments and 13 reverse primers for TCR Jbeta segments was used. This is the immuneACCESS table as TCRdb keeps it, with only in-frame sequences that have V and J called. A part of the clones is gone; compared with another copy, unresolved V genes explain less than half, and the rest is unexplained. This sample gives hundreds of thousands of clones in total; approximately 78% of them show up just once. The top ten clonotypes cover 3.8% of the sample. Material for sequencing was PBMCs. The receptor set was obtained from a male donor in good health and CMV-seronegative.

The rearrangement uses TRBV5-1 and TRBJ1-2; TRBD1 matches at 9 bases. The germline CDR1 and CDR2 sequences are SGHRS and YFSETQ. The CDR3 has 14 residues. The V gene end was trimmed by 4 bases and the J gene end by 6 bases; junction bases not matched to a gene: 7. The chain's CDR3 is CASSLGTGFDGYTF. For the CDR3, the DNA is TGCGCCAGCAGCCTAGGGACAGGGTTTGATGGCTACACCTTC. The full variable domain, in which reference TRBV5-1 and TRBJ1-2 provide the parts outside the CDR3, is KAGVTQTPRYLIKTRGQQVTLSCSPISGHRSVSWYQQTPGQGLQFLFEYFSETQRNKGNFPGRFSGRQFSNSRSEMNVSTLELGDSALYLCASSLGTGFDGYTFGSGTRLTVV.

The V gene is TRBV10-3, the J gene TRBJ2-7; TRBD2 is a possible D gene (6 bases). The V gene's germline CDR1 is ENHRY and CDR2 SYGVKD. V was trimmed by 4 bases and J by 2 bases, leaving 12 bases between them. The CDR3 sequence is 14 residues long. DNA of the CDR3: TGTGCCATCAGTGCTGGGACTGGAACCTACGAGCAGTACTTC. This translates into CAISAGTGTYEQYF.

The genes are TRBV2 and TRBJ1-5, with 7 bases aligning to TRBD1. The CDR3 spans 13 residues. Germline trimming cut 11 bases from V and 1 base from J; bases unmatched to any gene: 5. Germline values: CDR1 SNHLY, CDR2 FYNNEI. CDR3 bases: TGTGCCGATACAGGGGCCAGCAATCAGCCCCAGCATTTT. It codes for CADTGASNQPQHF.

The sample holds one count of this clone. This chain links TRBV2 with TRBJ2-7; weak D call: TRBD2 (5 bases). The CDR3 spans 13 residues. Germline loops: CDR1 SNHLY, CDR2 FYNNEI. The V and J ends lost 6 bases and 2 bases respectively, with 11 bases between them. CDR3 region: CASRSDLTYEQYF. In nucleotides, the CDR3 is TGTGCCAGCAGGTCGGACTTGACCTACGAGCAGTACTTC. The entire variable domain, with the rest obtained from reference TRBV2 and TRBJ2-7, is as follows: EPEVTQTPSHQVTQMGQEVILRCVPISNHLYFYWYRQILGQKVEFLVSFYNNEISEKSEIFDDQFSVERPDGSNFTLKIRSTKLEDSAMYFCASRSDLTYEQYFGPGTRLTVT.

V gene TRBV2 combines with J gene TRBJ2-1; 7 bases line up with TRBD2. Germline V gives CDR1 SNHLY, CDR2 FYNNEI. CDR3 length equals 13 residues. Trimming at V came to 11 bases and at J to 6 bases, leaving 10 bases not matched to a gene. The CDR3 DNA sequence: TGTGCCCCTGGAGGACTAGATGGCAATGAGCAGTTCTTC. It encodes CAPGGLDGNEQFF.

V is TRBV29-1 and J is TRBJ1-2, with D tentatively TRBD1 (6 bases). The length of the CDR3 is 12 residues. Looked up from germline, CDR1 is SQVTM and CDR2 is ANQGSEA. V was cut by 3 bases and J by 2 bases, with 7 bases left in between. The CDR3: CSVEDSNYGYTF. Written as DNA, the CDR3 is TGCAGCGTTGAGGACAGCAACTATGGCTACACCTTC.

A word on this clone: This same CDR3 is encoded by further DNA sequences in the sample. This chain joins TRBV28 and TRBJ2-7; TRBD2 matches 11 bases. The trim removed 5 bases at V and 3 bases at J, leaving 6 bases unmatched. Germline-derived CDR1 and CDR2 are MDHEN and SYDVKM. The CDR3 is made up of 15 amino acids. The CDR3 coding sequence is TGTGCCAGCAGTCTCCTAGGGACTAGCGGCTACGAGCAGTACTTC. Amino acids: CASSLLGTSGYEQYF.

As DNA, the CDR3 is TGTGCCAGCAGTTTACGACAATACAATGAGCAGTTCTTC. Encoded protein: CASSLRQYNEQFF. The chain links TRBV27 to TRBJ2-1, with D hard to call. V shed 2 bases and J shed 4 bases, with 6 bases lying between them. CDR1 is MNHEY, CDR2 SMNVEV, per germline (reference sequence). CDR3 size: 13 residues.

The chain combines TRBV4-1 with TRBJ2-7; 8 bases are shared with TRBD2. The CDR3 is 18 residues long. J gave up 6 bases and V 1 base, and 17 bases lay outside the gene matches. Germline CDR1 reads MGHRA; CDR2 reads YSYEKL. As DNA, the CDR3 is TGCGCCAGCAGCCAAGGGGCAGGATTAGGCGGGAGGTCCGTCGAGCAGTACTTC. It specifies CASSQGAGLGGRSVEQYF.

CDR3 region: CASRDNYNSPLHF. CDR3 sequence (DNA): TGTGCCAGCCGGGACAACTATAATTCACCCCTCCACTTT. V gene TRBV28 combines with J gene TRBJ1-6, with D possibly TRBD1 on 6 matching bases. V lost 8 bases and J lost 3, with 8 bases in between. The length of the CDR3 is 13 residues. CDR1 is MDHEN and CDR2 is SYDVKM in the germline V gene.

This clone was counted between two and nine times. This chain connects TRBV6-6 to TRBJ1-4; 8 bases map to TRBD1. Germline values: CDR1 MNHNY, CDR2 SVGAGI (reference sequence). This CDR3 is built from 14 residues. V dropped 6 bases and J dropped 0; count of bases not matched to a gene: 0. The CDR3 sequence: CASRQGATNEKLFF. For the CDR3, the DNA is TGTGCCAGCAGACAGGGGGCAACTAATGAAAAACTGTTTTTT.

This rearrangement joins TRBV14 to TRBJ2-7; 9 bases map to TRBD2. This CDR3 has 15 residues. The V gene's germline CDR1 is SGHDN and CDR2 FVKESK. J was trimmed by 5 bases and V by 3 bases; bases with no gene match: 8. The CDR3 sequence is CASSHTLAGYDEQYF. In nucleotides, the CDR3 is TGTGCCAGCAGCCATACTCTAGCGGGATATGACGAGCAGTACTTC.

The chain carries TRBV7-8 and TRBJ1-2, with 8 bases aligning to TRBD1. The germline V gene encodes CDR1 SGHVS and CDR2 FQNEAQ. V lost 5 bases and J lost 13; bases outside the gene matches: 12. The CDR3 totals 13 residues. The CDR3 loop is CASSPRDRIYSTF. In DNA, the CDR3 is TGTGCCAGCAGCCCCCGGGACAGGATTTATTCCACCTTC.

This chain joins TRBV9 and TRBJ1-1; D unresolved. V gave up 4 bases and J gave up 1 base, with 14 bases separating them. Germline V CDR1 and CDR2: SGDLS, YYNGEE. The CDR3 extends over 15 amino acids. The CDR3 here is CASSITGMGNTEAFF. The CDR3 DNA sequence: TGTGCCAGCAGCATAACGGGGATGGGGAACACTGAAGCTTTCTTT.

This clone has only a few counts. Here the CDR3 DNA reads TGCGCCAGCAGCCAACTTCTAGCGGGCGATAACTACGAGCAGTACTTC. Protein sequence: CASSQLLAGDNYEQYF. The J gene is TRBJ2-7, the V gene TRBV4-1, with TRBD2 matching over 8 bases. The V and J ends lost 2 bases and 3 bases, in that order; junction bases with no gene match: 9. The germline CDR1 and CDR2 sequences are MGHRA and YSYEKL. CDR3 length: 16 amino acids.

This clone was detected a few times. The CDR3, as DNA: TGCAGCGTTGGGCGGGCCGCCGAGCAGTACTTC. Translated: CSVGRAAEQYF. The J gene is TRBJ2-7, the V gene TRBV29-1, with D possibly TRBD2 on 5 matching bases. The V gene lost 4 bases and the J gene lost 6 bases, with 10 bases spanning the gap. The germline CDR1 and CDR2 sequences are SQVTM and ANQGSEA. The length of the CDR3 is 11 residues.

The J gene is TRBJ2-3, the V gene TRBV5-4, with D perhaps matching TRBD2 (5 bases). V was pared by 6 bases and J by 2 bases, with 22 bases between. This CDR3 spans 17 amino acids. Germline assignment: CDR1 SGHNT and CDR2 YYREEE (reference sequence). The CDR3 bases are TGTGCCAGCAAAAGAGGCGGACCCGGAGGCTACACAGATACGCAGTATTTT. Protein sequence: CASKRGGPGGYTDTQYF.

V gene TRBV7-3 combines with J gene TRBJ2-5; D is possibly TRBD2 (6 bases). The CDR3 totals 16 residues. The V gene lost 1 base and the J gene lost 6 bases, with 18 bases spanning the gap. Germline assignment: CDR1 SGHTA and CDR2 FQGTGA. As DNA, the CDR3 is TGTGCCAGCAGCTTAAGTGGGGTTGGGGGGTTGAAGACCCAGTACTTC. It encodes CASSLSGVGGLKTQYF.

The chain links TRBV14 to TRBJ1-1; D remains ambiguous. Trimming pared 4 bases from V and 5 bases from J, leaving 11 bases between. This CDR3 is built from 13 residues. Germline-derived CDR1 and CDR2 are SGHDN and FVKESK. DNA for the CDR3: TGTGCCAGCAGCCGAGCACGTCGGACTGAAGCTTTCTTT. Translating gives CASSRARRTEAFF.

CDR3 sequence: CASLQGAEDGYTF. In DNA form, the CDR3 reads TGCGCCAGCCTACAGGGGGCAGAAGATGGCTACACCTTC. The gene calls are TRBV5-1 and TRBJ1-2; TRBD1 aligns across 9 bases. Per the germline V gene, CDR1 is SGHRS and CDR2 is YFSETQ. This CDR3 comprises 13 residues. J gave up 6 bases and V 7 bases, and 7 bases lay outside the gene matches.